This TCR beta chain appears in the sequencing data of a study of blood T cells in healthy people across ages. As concerns this clonotype: Antigen unknown.

Study results and caveats: Diversity was higher, and naive CD4+ cells more numerous, in long-lived donors than in aged donors. Older age went with lower TCR beta diversity per million T cells, in a roughly linear way.

PCR was performed a second time for about 6 to 11 cycles using a sample-barcoded 5' primer and a J-beta primer mix. TCRdb re-called the 5' RACE reads with MiXCR, one entry per CDR3 protein. The sample includes about 670,000 distinct CDR3 sequences, approximately 52% of them seen just once. Germline V lookup: CDR1 MNHEY, CDR2 SMNVEV (reference sequence). The CDR3 has 15 residues. Trimming left V 2 bases short and J 1 base short, with 11 bases between. The chain combines TRBV27 with TRBJ1-1, with D perhaps matching TRBD1 (6 bases). Sequenced input: blood. The receptor was derived from a woman aged 80 or older in good health. The chain's CDR3 is CASSLDRIKNTEAFF. CDR3 bases: TGTGCCAGCAGTTTAGACAGGATTAAGAACACTGAAGCTTTCTTT.